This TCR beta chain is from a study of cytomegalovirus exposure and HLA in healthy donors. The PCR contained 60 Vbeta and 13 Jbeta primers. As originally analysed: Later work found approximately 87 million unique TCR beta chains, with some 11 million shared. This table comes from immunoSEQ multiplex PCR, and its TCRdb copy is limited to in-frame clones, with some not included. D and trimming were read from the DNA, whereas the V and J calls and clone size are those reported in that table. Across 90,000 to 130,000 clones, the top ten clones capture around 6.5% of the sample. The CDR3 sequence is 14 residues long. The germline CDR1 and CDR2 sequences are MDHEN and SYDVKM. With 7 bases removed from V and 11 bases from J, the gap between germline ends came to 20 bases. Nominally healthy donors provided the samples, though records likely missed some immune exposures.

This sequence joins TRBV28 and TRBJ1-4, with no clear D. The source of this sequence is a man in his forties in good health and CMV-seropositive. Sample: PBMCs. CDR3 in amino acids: CASKLPGNSAKLFF. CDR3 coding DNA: TGTGCCAGCAAACTTCCGGGAAACAGTGCGAAACTGTTTTTT.